The source of this TCR beta chain is a study of shared clonotypes between healthy human individuals. Only Caucasian adults living in Nashville, Tennessee served as donors. Overall study findings and caveats: Compared with memory subsets, naive subsets generally had larger estimated richness. Owing to a small donor count, the genetic and exposure-history diversity represented was limited.

The table lists this clone with a count of one. Its antigen remains unidentified. Splitting of each subset's genomic DNA was done evenly across several immunoSEQ plates. Using immunoSEQ multiplex PCR, the repertoire was profiled, and TCRdb retains in-frame clones only, with some absent. The data show about 2.3 million clones, around 90% seen once. This clonotype was sampled from a man between 18 and 35 years old in good health. Some clones in this sample may be carry-over from other donors' samples. Sequenced: naive CD4+ T cells from PBMCs. Subset given: CD45RA+ positively selected.

The CDR3 sequence is CASSPGQYNEELFF. DNA for the CDR3: TGCGCCAGCAGCCCTGGACAGTACAATGAGGAGCTGTTTTTT. The V and J genes are TRBV4-1 and TRBJ2-2; possibly TRBD1 for D (6 bases). V lost 4 bases to trimming and J lost 10 bases, with 16 bases between them. Germline V lookup: CDR1 MGHRA, CDR2 YSYEKL. The CDR3 covers 14 residues.